This record looks at one TCR beta chain sequence and its context. The data were obtained in a study of blood T cell repertoires in COVID-19. On the study more broadly: Sample material is recorded as cDNA or gDNA derived from T cells, B-cell-depleted T cells, or PBMCs.

As handled by the study authors: Amplification of reference gene primers provided the estimated nucleated cell counts. Data came from immunoSEQ multiplex PCR; TCRdb stores just in-frame clones and leaves some out. Clonal size and the V and J genes are those of that table, whereas D and trimming came from the DNA. The table has about 310,000 clones, 87% seen once. Sequencing was performed on peripheral blood. The sequence was obtained from a man in his fifties or sixties with active or convalescent COVID-19.

The CDR3 here is CASSSQTAGTAFREQYF. CDR3 DNA: TGTGCCAGCAGCTCGCAAACCGCCGGGACAGCTTTCAGGGAGCAGTACTTC. The chain couples TRBV7-6 to TRBJ2-7; 7 positions agree with TRBD1. V lost 4 bases, J lost 7 bases, and 19 bases stayed unmatched. CDR3 length: 17 amino acids. CDR1 SGHVS and CDR2 FNYEAQ come from the germline V gene.